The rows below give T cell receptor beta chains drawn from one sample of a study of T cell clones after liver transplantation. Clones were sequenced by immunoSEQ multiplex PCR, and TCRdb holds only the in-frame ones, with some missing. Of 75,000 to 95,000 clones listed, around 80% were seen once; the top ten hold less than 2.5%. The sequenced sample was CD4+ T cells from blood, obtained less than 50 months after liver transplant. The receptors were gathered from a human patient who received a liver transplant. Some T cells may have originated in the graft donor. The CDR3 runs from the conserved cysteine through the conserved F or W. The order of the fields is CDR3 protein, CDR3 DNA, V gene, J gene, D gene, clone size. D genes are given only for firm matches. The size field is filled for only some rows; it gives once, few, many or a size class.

CDR3: CASSPGQGATEAFF; DNA: TGTGCCAGCAGCCCGGGACAGGGAGCCACTGAAGCTTTCTTT; V: TRBV9; J: TRBJ1-1; D: TRBD1; size: NA
CDR3: CASSISRQFSYNEQFF; DNA: TGTGCCAGTAGTATATCAAGACAGTTTTCCTACAATGAGCAGTTCTTC; V: TRBV19; J: TRBJ2-1; D: NA; size: NA
CDR3: CASSIDRRTGELFF; DNA: TGTGCCAGTAGTATCGACAGGCGCACCGGGGAGCTGTTTTTT; V: TRBV19; J: TRBJ2-2; D: NA; size: NA
CDR3: CVRSEWDPGCEQYF; DNA: TGTGTCAGAAGCGAGTGGGACCCCGGATGCGAGCAGTACTTC; V: TRBV7-5; J: TRBJ2-7; D: NA; size: NA
CDR3: CASSLVGSGIYNEQFF; DNA: TGTGCCAGCAGCTTAGTAGGTAGCGGGATCTACAATGAGCAGTTCTTC; V: TRBV7-2; J: TRBJ2-1; D: TRBD2; size: NA
CDR3: CASSSGGASNQPQHF; DNA: TGTGCCAGCAGCTCGGGGGGGGCGAGCAATCAGCCCCAGCATTTT; V: TRBV5-4; J: TRBJ1-5; D: NA; size: NA
CDR3: CASKPTSGRGHEQFF; DNA: TGTGCCAGCAAACCGACTAGCGGGAGAGGCCATGAGCAGTTCTTC; V: TRBV28; J: TRBJ2-1; D: TRBD2; size: NA
CDR3: CASSASRDTSGNQPQHF; DNA: TGTGCCAGCAGTGCCAGCCGGGACACATCGGGCAATCAGCCCCAGCATTTT; V: TRBV6-1; J: TRBJ1-5; D: NA; size: NA
CDR3: CASSLGTGDGYTF; DNA: TGCGCCAGCAGCCTCGGGACAGGAGATGGCTACACCTTC; V: TRBV5-1; J: TRBJ1-2; D: TRBD1; size: NA
CDR3: CASSIEGAGNTIYF; DNA: TGTGCCAGCAGCATAGAGGGGGCTGGAAACACCATATATTTT; V: TRBV2; J: TRBJ1-3; D: NA; size: NA
CDR3: CSVVSGGGNIQYF; DNA: TGCAGCGTTGTTAGCGGCGGAGGGAACATTCAGTACTTC; V: TRBV29-1; J: TRBJ2-4; D: NA; size: NA
CDR3: CASSPTGGYTF; DNA: TGTGCCAGCAGCCCCACGGGTGGCTACACCTTC; V: TRBV12-1; J: TRBJ1-2; D: NA; size: NA
CDR3: CASSSGGHLSGETQYF; DNA: TGTGCCAGCAGCTCCGGGGGACACCTAAGCGGAGAGACCCAGTACTTC; V: TRBV7-9; J: TRBJ2-5; D: NA; size: NA
CDR3: CASSPKDRNQETQYF; DNA: TGTGCCAGCAGCCCCAAGGACAGAAACCAAGAGACCCAGTACTTC; V: TRBV2; J: TRBJ2-5; D: NA; size: NA
CDR3: CASSPGYSDRNQPQHF; DNA: TGTGCCAGCAGCCCAGGCTACTCGGACAGGAATCAGCCCCAGCATTTT; V: TRBV7-9; J: TRBJ1-5; D: TRBD1; size: NA
CDR3: CASSFPSGGVQETQYF; DNA: TGTGCCAGCAGCTTCCCTAGCGGGGGAGTGCAAGAGACCCAGTACTTC; V: TRBV7-9; J: TRBJ2-5; D: TRBD2; size: NA
CDR3: CASRRTGGTEAFF; DNA: TGTGCCAGCAGAAGGACAGGGGGGACTGAAGCTTTCTTT; V: TRBV6-1; J: TRBJ1-1; D: TRBD1; size: few
CDR3: CASRSRYTEAFF; DNA: TGTGCCAGCAGAAGTCGATACACTGAAGCTTTCTTT; V: TRBV25-1; J: TRBJ1-1; D: NA; size: NA